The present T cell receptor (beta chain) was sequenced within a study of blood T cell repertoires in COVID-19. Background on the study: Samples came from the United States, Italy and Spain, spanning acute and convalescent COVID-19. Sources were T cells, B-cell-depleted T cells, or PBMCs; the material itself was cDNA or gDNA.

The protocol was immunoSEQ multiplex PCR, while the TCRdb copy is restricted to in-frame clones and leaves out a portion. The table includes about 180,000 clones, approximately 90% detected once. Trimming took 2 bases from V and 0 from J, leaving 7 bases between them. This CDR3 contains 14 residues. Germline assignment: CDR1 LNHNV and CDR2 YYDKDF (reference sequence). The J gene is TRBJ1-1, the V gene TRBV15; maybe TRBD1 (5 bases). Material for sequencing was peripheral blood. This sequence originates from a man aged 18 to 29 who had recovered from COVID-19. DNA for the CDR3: TGTGCCACCAGCAGACGACAGTTGAACACTGAAGCTTTCTTT. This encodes CATSRRQLNTEAFF.